A single sample gave rise to the 25 T cell receptor beta chains below, sequenced in a study of response to subunit inactivated influenza vaccine. TCRdb itself ran the RT-PCR reads through MiXCR, one entry per CDR3 protein. The sample lists 450,000 to 600,000 distinct CDR3 sequences; 16% were seen once. The source was CD4+ T cells sorted from PBMCs, collected less than 30 months after vaccination. The receptors come from a man aged 50 to 69 who received an inactivated influenza vaccine.

This clonotype appeared many times. The chain combines TRBV28 with TRBJ2-7, with TRBD2 identical over 14 bases. The CDR3 is 14 amino acids. Germline V CDR1 and CDR2: MDHEN, SYDVKM. V gave up 6 bases and J gave up 6 bases; unmatched junction bases: 4. The CDR3 DNA reads as TGTGCCAGCAGAGGGACTAGCGGGAGATCCGAGCAGTACTTC. Translating it yields CASRGTSGRSEQYF.

This clonotype turned up a few times. The chain links TRBV20-1 to TRBJ1-1, with TRBD1 matching 8 bases. J lost 2 bases, V lost 8 bases, and 7 bases had no gene match. Germline CDR1 DFQATT, CDR2 SNEGSKA (reference sequence). The CDR3 consists of 13 residues. The CDR3 loop reads CSPSQGANTEAFF. The DNA of the CDR3 is TGCAGTCCATCGCAGGGGGCCAACACTGAAGCTTTCTTT.

The sample holds a few counts of this clonotype. J is TRBJ2-3 and V is TRBV4-3, with TRBD2 matching over 8 bases. The germline CDR1 and CDR2 sequences are LGHNA and YSLEER. The ends lost 4 bases at V and 4 bases at J; junction bases unmatched: 4. The CDR3 is made up of 14 amino acids. CDR3 bases: TGCGCCAGCAGCCCGTCGGGGGGGGCAGATACGCAGTATTTT. This translates into CASSPSGGADTQYF.

The gene calls are TRBV20-1 and TRBJ1-4; TRBD1 aligns across 7 bases. The trim removed 6 bases at V and 8 bases at J, leaving 9 bases unmatched. This CDR3 has 13 amino acids. Germline V lookup: CDR1 DFQATT, CDR2 SNEGSKA (reference sequence). In DNA, the CDR3 is TGCAGTGCCAGACAGGGTTCCGCGGAAAAACTGTTTTTT. As protein: CSARQGSAEKLFF.

Ten or more counts support this clonotype. The chain links TRBV28 to TRBJ2-7; D is unresolved. CDR1 MDHEN and CDR2 SYDVKM come from the germline V gene. V shed 5 bases and J shed 5 bases, with 10 bases lying between them. CDR3 size: 12 residues. In nucleotides, the CDR3 is TGTGCCAGCAGTGTGCCTCCCCACGAGCAGTACTTC. Protein sequence: CASSVPPHEQYF.

This clonotype was counted only a few times. The chain uses TRBV6-1 and TRBJ2-6; D perhaps matches TRBD1 (6 bases). V lost 8 bases to trimming and J lost 2 bases, with 10 bases between them. The germline gives CDR1 MNHNS, CDR2 SASEGT. This CDR3 region has 14 residues. The CDR3 bases are TGTGCCAGCCAGAACAGGGCTGGGGCCAACGTCCTGACTTTC. This codes for CASQNRAGANVLTF.

The CDR3 bases are TGCAGTGCTAAGGACGACGACCGCTACAATGAGCAGTTCTTC. Residues: CSAKDDDRYNEQFF. This chain links TRBV20-1 with TRBJ2-1; D is unresolved. The CDR3 has 14 amino acids. The germline CDR1 and CDR2 sequences are DFQATT and SNEGSKA (reference sequence). Trimming cost V 4 bases and J 3 bases, with 13 bases left between them.

The chain combines TRBV29-1 with TRBJ1-3, with D unresolved. Germline V CDR1 and CDR2: SQVTM, ANQGSEA. Between the trimmed V and J ends, which lost 5 bases and 0 bases, there was a span of 11 bases. CDR3 length equals 14 residues. The CDR3: CSVLWANSGNTIYF. The CDR3 coding sequence is TGCAGCGTTCTATGGGCGAACTCTGGAAACACCATATATTTT.

The chain recombines TRBV4-2 with TRBJ1-4; 9 nucleotides line up with TRBD1. The CDR3 runs to 15 residues. J gave up 7 bases and V 1 base, and 4 bases lay outside the gene matches. The germline V gene encodes CDR1 LGHNA and CDR2 YNFKEQ. The chain's CDR3 is CASSQGGQGFEKLFF. Here the CDR3 DNA reads TGTGCCAGCAGCCAAGGGGGACAGGGTTTTGAAAAACTGTTTTTT.

The genes are TRBV7-3 and TRBJ1-3; TRBD1 aligns across 7 bases. The ends lost 2 bases at V and 4 bases at J; junction bases unmatched: 5. The germline gives CDR1 SGHTA, CDR2 FQGTGA. The CDR3 totals 15 residues. The CDR3 loop reads CASSLHPGQGNTIYF. DNA of the CDR3: TGTGCCAGCAGCTTACACCCGGGACAGGGAAACACCATATATTTT.

The CDR3 loop is CASSLGPGLITAGELFF. The CDR3 nucleotides read TGTGCCAGCAGCTTGGGTCCGGGACTAATCACGGCCGGGGAGCTGTTTTTT. This sequence joins TRBV7-6 and TRBJ2-2; 7 nucleotides line up with TRBD2. This CDR3 contains 17 residues. Germline V gives CDR1 SGHVS, CDR2 FNYEAQ. V dropped 3 bases and J dropped 6; count of bases not matched to a gene: 13.

The table lists this clonotype with many counts. The chain joins TRBV5-4 to TRBJ2-1, with D perhaps being TRBD1 or TRBD2 (5 bases each). Trimming left V 2 bases short and J 6 bases short, with 21 bases between. CDR1 SGHNT and CDR2 YYREEE come from the germline V gene (reference sequence). The CDR3 consists of 17 residues. CDR3 sequence: CASSFDRGSSTGNEQFF. As DNA, the CDR3 is TGTGCCAGCAGCTTCGACAGAGGGTCTTCAACGGGCAATGAGCAGTTCTTC.

The sample holds a few counts of this clonotype. The gene calls are TRBV7-9 and TRBJ2-7; 7 nucleotides match TRBD1. Germline values: CDR1 SEHNR, CDR2 FQNEAQ (reference sequence). There are 14 residues in the CDR3. J gave up 3 bases and V 5 bases, and 7 bases lay outside the gene matches. CDR3 region: CASSPSGQHYEQYF. CDR3 nucleotide sequence: TGTGCCAGCAGCCCATCGGGACAGCACTACGAGCAGTACTTC.

This clonotype was found many times. The chain employs TRBV12-3 or TRBV12-4 and TRBJ2-3; D gene ambiguous. V was trimmed by 6 bases and J by 1 base, leaving 5 bases between them. CDR3 length: 12 residues. The CDR3 nucleotides read TGTGCCAGCAGGCAAGGCACAGATACGCAGTATTTT. Its translation: CASRQGTDTQYF.

The J gene is TRBJ2-1, the V gene TRBV27; 7 bases are a match to TRBD1. The CDR3 runs 13 residues. The ends lost 4 bases at V and 9 bases at J; junction bases unmatched: 6. Looked up from germline, CDR1 is MNHEY and CDR2 is SMNVEV (reference sequence). CDR3 sequence: CASSSTGVTEQFF. The CDR3 bases are TGTGCCAGCAGTTCTACAGGGGTTACTGAGCAGTTCTTC.

Comment on this clonotype: A much larger clone is a single base away; this may be a read error. The chain has TRBV12-3 or TRBV12-4 and TRBJ1-5, with no clear D. The CDR3 runs 12 residues. CDR3 sequence (DNA): TGTGCCAGCAGTTCCGGGAATCATCCCCAGCATTTT. It yields the protein CASSSGNHPQHF.

This clonotype was observed many times. The J gene is TRBJ1-6, the V gene TRBV7-9; no clear D gene. V gave up 4 bases and J gave up 10 bases, with 14 bases separating them. Germline lookup yields CDR1 SEHNR and CDR2 FQNEAQ (reference sequence). The CDR3 covers 14 residues. In DNA form, the CDR3 reads TGTGCCAGCAGCTCGTCCTCGAGAAGCTCACCCCTCCACTTT. Encoded protein: CASSSSSRSSPLHF. Filled out from reference TRBV7-9 and TRBJ1-6, the complete variable domain reads DTGVSQNPRHKITKRGQNVTFRCDPISEHNRLYWYRQTLGQGPEFLTYFQNEAQLEKSRLLSDRFSAERPKGSFSTLEIQRTEQGDSAMYLCASSSSSRSSPLHFGNGTRLTVT.

This clonotype was detected many times. The chain carries TRBV5-1 and TRBJ1-2, with D possibly matching TRBD1 (5 bases). Germline CDR1 and CDR2: SGHRS and YFSETQ. The CDR3 covers 15 residues. V was clipped by 0 bases and J by 6 bases, with 15 bases between them. CDR3 loop: CASSLDNPGRDGYTF. The CDR3 nucleotides read TGCGCCAGCAGCTTGGACAATCCAGGGCGCGATGGCTACACCTTC.

This clonotype has at least ten counts. Written as DNA, the CDR3 is TGTGCCAGCAGCTCAGGGTCTACCGGGGAGCTGTTTTTT. This codes for CASSSGSTGELFF. V is TRBV11-2 and J is TRBJ2-2, with D possibly being TRBD1 (5 bases). In germline, CDR1 is SGHAT, CDR2 FQNNGV. This CDR3 spans 13 amino acids. V was cut by 4 bases and J by 5 bases, with 8 bases left in between.

This clonotype showed up many times. The chain employs TRBV6-4 and TRBJ2-1; TRBD2 aligns across 10 bases. The V segment lost 6 bases and the J segment 9 bases; nucleotides outside the gene matches: 5. The CDR3 is 13 residues long. Germline CDR1 and CDR2: MRHNA and SNTAGT. CDR3 DNA: TGTGCCAGCAGCGCAGTAGCGGGAGGTGAGCAGTTCTTC. It is translated as CASSAVAGGEQFF.

In this sample, this clonotype turned up many times. The CDR3 DNA sequence: TGCAGCGTTGACGACACGAGCTCTGGAAACACCATATATTTT. The encoded protein is CSVDDTSSGNTIYF. This rearrangement joins TRBV29-1 to TRBJ1-3; D is ambiguous. CDR3 length: 14 amino acids. With 3 bases removed from V and 0 bases from J, the gap between germline ends came to 9 bases. CDR1 and CDR2 from the germline V gene are SQVTM and ANQGSEA.

This clonotype occurred a few times. The V and J genes are TRBV12-3 or TRBV12-4 and TRBJ2-2, with 8 bases lining up with TRBD2. The CDR3 length is 16 residues. V lost 6 bases to trimming and J lost 0 bases; unmatched junction nucleotides: 6. The CDR3 is CASSRKRGPNTGELFF. In DNA, the CDR3 is TGTGCCAGCAGCCGTAAGCGGGGGCCGAACACCGGGGAGCTGTTTTTT.

The rearrangement links TRBV7-8 to TRBJ1-2; TRBD1 matches 7 bases. Germline values: CDR1 SGHVS, CDR2 FQNEAQ. After removal of 5 bases from V and 5 bases from J, the junction contained 8 bases not matched to a gene. This CDR3 comprises 14 residues. The chain's CDR3 is CASSADRAGYGYTF. As DNA, the CDR3 is TGTGCCAGCAGCGCCGACAGGGCGGGATATGGCTACACCTTC.

The chain is built from TRBV11-2 and TRBJ1-1, with TRBD1 identical over 7 bases. Germline V gene sequence: CDR1 SGHAT, CDR2 FQNNGV. Trimming took 5 bases from V and 7 from J; bases not matched to a gene: 7. The CDR3 consists of 13 residues. CDR3 DNA: TGTGCCAGCAGCCCCGGGACAGCAAATGAAGCTTTCTTT. Translation: CASSPGTANEAFF.

V gene TRBV4-1 combines with J gene TRBJ2-5; 11 positions agree with TRBD2. The CDR3 totals 15 residues. The germline V gene encodes CDR1 MGHRA and CDR2 YSYEKL. V was pared by 5 bases and J by 6 bases, with 8 bases of the junction left unmatched. CDR3 bases: TGCGCCAGCAGCGTACCGGGACTAGCGGCCCAGACCCAGTACTTC. Protein product: CASSVPGLAAQTQYF.